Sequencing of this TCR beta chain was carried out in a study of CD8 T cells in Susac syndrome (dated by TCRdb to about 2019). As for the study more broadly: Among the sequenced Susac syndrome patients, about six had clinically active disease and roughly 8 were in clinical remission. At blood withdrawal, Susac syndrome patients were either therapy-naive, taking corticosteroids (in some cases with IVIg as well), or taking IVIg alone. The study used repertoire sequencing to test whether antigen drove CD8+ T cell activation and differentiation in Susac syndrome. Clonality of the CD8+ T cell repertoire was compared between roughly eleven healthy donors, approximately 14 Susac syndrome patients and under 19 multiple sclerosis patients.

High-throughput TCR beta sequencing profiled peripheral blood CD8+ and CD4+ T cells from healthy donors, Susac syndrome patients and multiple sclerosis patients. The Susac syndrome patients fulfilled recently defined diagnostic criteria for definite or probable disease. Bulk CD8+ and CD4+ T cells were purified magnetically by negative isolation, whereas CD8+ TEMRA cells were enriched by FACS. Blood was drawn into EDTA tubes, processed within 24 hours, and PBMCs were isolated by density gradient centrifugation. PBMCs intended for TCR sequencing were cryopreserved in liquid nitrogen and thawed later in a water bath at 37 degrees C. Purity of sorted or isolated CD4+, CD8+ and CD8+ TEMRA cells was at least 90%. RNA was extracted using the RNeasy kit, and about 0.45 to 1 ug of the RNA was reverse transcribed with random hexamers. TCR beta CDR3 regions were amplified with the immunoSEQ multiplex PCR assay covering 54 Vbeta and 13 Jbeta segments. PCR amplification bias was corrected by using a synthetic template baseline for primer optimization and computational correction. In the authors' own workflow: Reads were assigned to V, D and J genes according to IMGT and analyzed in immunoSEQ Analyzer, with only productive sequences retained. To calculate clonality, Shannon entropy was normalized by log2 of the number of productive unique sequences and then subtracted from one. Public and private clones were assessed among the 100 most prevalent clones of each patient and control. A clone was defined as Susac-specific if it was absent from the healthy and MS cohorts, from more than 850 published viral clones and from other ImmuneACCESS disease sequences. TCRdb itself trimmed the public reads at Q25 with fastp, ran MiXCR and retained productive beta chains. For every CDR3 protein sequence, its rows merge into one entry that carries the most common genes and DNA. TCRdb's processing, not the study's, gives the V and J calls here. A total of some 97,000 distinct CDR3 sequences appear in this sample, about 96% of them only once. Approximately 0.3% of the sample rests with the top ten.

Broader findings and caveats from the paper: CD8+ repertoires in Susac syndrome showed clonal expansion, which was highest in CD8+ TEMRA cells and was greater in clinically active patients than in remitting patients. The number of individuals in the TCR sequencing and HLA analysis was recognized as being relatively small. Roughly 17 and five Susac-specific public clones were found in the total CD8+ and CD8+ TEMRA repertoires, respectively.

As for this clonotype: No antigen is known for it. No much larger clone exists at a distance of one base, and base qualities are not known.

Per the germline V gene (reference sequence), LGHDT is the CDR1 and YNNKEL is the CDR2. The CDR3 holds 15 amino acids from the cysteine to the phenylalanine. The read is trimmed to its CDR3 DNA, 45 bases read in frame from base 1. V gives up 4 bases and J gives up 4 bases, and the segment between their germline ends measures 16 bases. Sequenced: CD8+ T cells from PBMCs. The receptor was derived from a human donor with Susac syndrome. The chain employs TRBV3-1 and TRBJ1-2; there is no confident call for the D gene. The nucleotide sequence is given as TGTGCCAGCAGCCGCCCCAGCTGGGGTACCTATGGCTACACCTTC. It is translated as CASSRPSWGTYGYTF.